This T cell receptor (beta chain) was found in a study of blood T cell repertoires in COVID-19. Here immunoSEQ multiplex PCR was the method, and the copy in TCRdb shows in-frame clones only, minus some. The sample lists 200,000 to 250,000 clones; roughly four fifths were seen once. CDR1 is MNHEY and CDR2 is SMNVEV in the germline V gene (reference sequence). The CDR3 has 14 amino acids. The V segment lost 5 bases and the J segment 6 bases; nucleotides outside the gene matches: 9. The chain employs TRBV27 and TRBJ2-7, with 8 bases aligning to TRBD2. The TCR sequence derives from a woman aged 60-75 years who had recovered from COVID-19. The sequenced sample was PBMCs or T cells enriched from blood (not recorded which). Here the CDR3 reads CASSTPGLVTEQYF. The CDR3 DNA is TGTGCCAGCAGTACACCGGGACTAGTAACCGAGCAGTACTTC.